A selection of T cell receptor beta chains follows, all from one sample in a study of blood T cell repertoires in COVID-19. Measured with immunoSEQ multiplex PCR; TCRdb has only the in-frame clones, and not every one. Of about 44,000 clones detected, around 87% appear once; the ten largest clones hold around 25%. Sequencing input: peripheral blood. The receptors here all came from a woman of 80 years or more in a cohort sampled during active or convalescent COVID-19. Each CDR3 is given with its conserved first and last residue. A D gene is named only where the DNA matches it firmly. Clone size appears in some rows only: once, few, many, or a class for an expanded clone.

cdr3_nt | cdr3_aa | clone_size | j_call | d_call | v_call
TGTGCCAGCAGCATCGGGACAGATAATTCACCCCTCCACTTT | CASSIGTDNSPLHF | - | TRBJ1-6 | TRBD1 | TRBV7-9
TGCAGTGCTAGTAGCACTCTTCAAGAGACCCAGTACTTC | CSASSTLQETQYF | - | TRBJ2-5 | - | TRBV20-1
TGTGCCAGCAGACCTACAGGCGTGGATAATGAAAAACTGTTTTTT | CASRPTGVDNEKLFF | - | TRBJ1-4 | - | TRBV2
TGTGCCAGCAGCGCGGGACAGGGGAGGTATGGCTACACCTTC | CASSAGQGRYGYTF | - | TRBJ1-2 | TRBD1 | TRBV25-1
TGTGCCAGCAGTTCGACAGGGTCTGACATTCAGTACTTC | CASSSTGSDIQYF | - | TRBJ2-4 | TRBD1 | TRBV6-6
TGTGCCAGCAGTTTACGGGGTCGGACCTCTAGCGGGTCCTACAATGAGCAGTTCTTC | CASSLRGRTSSGSYNEQFF | - | TRBJ2-1 | TRBD2 | TRBV27
TGCGCCAGCAGCCGGACTAGCGGGGGGGCTGAGGAGACCCAGTACTTC | CASSRTSGGAEETQYF | - | TRBJ2-5 | TRBD2 | TRBV4-1
TGTGCCAGCAGTGAAGAGGGACAGCCCTATGGCTACACCTTC | CASSEEGQPYGYTF | few | TRBJ1-2 | TRBD1 | TRBV6-1
TGCGCCAGCAGTGAGTACACAAGCGGGGGGCTAGACAATGAGCAGTTCTTC | CASSEYTSGGLDNEQFF | - | TRBJ2-1 | TRBD2 | TRBV10-1
TGTGCCAGCAGCCTCTCCGGTGGGGGCTACACAGATACGCAGTATTTT | CASSLSGGGYTDTQYF | - | TRBJ2-3 | - | TRBV7-3
TGTGCCTGGAGTGTAGGGACTAGCGGGTACACAGATACGCAGTATTTT | CAWSVGTSGYTDTQYF | - | TRBJ2-3 | TRBD2 | TRBV30
TGTGCCAGCACCGAAGATGACAGGTGGGCTTTCTTT | CASTEDDRWAFF | few | TRBJ1-1 | - | TRBV7-9
TGTGCCAGCAGCTCCGGACTAGCGGGAGCCACTTACAATGAGCAGTTCTTC | CASSSGLAGATYNEQFF | once | TRBJ2-1 | TRBD2 | TRBV7-2
TGTGCCAGCAGTGAGGCAGGGGGCCCCTATGGCTACACCTTC | CASSEAGGPYGYTF | - | TRBJ1-2 | TRBD1 | TRBV6-1
TGTGCCAGCAGCTTGGCCGGGGATACGCAGTATTTT | CASSLAGDTQYF | few | TRBJ2-3 | - | TRBV5-6